These 19 T cell receptor beta chains were all obtained from the same sample, sequenced in a study of CD8 T cells in Susac syndrome. A quantity of roughly 0.5 to 1 ug RNA underwent reverse transcription using random hexamers. A single record per CDR3 protein comes from TCRdb applying MiXCR to the immunoSEQ multiplex PCR reads. The sample carries 150,000 to 250,000 distinct CDR3 sequences, about 95% recorded once. The sample was CD4+ T cells from PBMCs. The receptors originated from a human donor with multiple sclerosis.

This clonotype was recorded only once. The V call is TRBV4-2, the J call TRBJ1-6, with 7 bases lining up with TRBD1. Germline V gene data show CDR1 as LGHNA and CDR2 as YNFKEQ. Unmatched junction bases numbered 10, after V lost 4 bases and J lost 10 bases. The CDR3 extends over 15 amino acids. The CDR3 coding sequence is TGTGCCAGCAGCCCCGAGAGGGGGCAAGGGTCACCCCTCCACTTT. Its protein is CASSPERGQGSPLHF.

The chain is built from TRBV29-1 and TRBJ1-1, with D maybe TRBD1 (5 bases). The CDR3 spans 11 residues. Trimming took 3 bases from V and 11 from J, leaving 13 bases between them. The germline V gene has CDR1 SQVTM and CDR2 ANQGSEA. CDR3 protein: CSVEDNQRAFF. CDR3 in DNA: TGCAGCGTTGAGGACAATCAGAGGGCTTTCTTT.

This chain uses TRBV29-1 with TRBJ1-1, with 7 bases lining up with TRBD1. V lost 5 bases and J lost 6; bases outside the gene matches: 15. CDR3 length equals 15 residues. Germline loops: CDR1 SQVTM, CDR2 ANQGSEA. CDR3 in DNA: TGCAGCGTTTCCCGCAACATTGACAGGGCGGCTGAAGCTTTCTTT. This sequence encodes CSVSRNIDRAAEAFF.

The chain uses TRBV7-6 and TRBJ2-5, with D unresolved. V lost 1 base and J 3 bases, leaving 12 bases between the germline ends. CDR1 is SGHVS and CDR2 is FNYEAQ in the germline V gene. CDR3 size: 15 residues. The CDR3: CASSLGIRPEETQYF. The CDR3 nucleotides are TGTGCCAGCAGCTTAGGTATCCGCCCTGAAGAGACCCAGTACTTC.

The J gene is TRBJ1-3, the V gene TRBV20-1, with D tentatively TRBD1 (6 bases). CDR1 and CDR2 from the germline V gene are DFQATT and SNEGSKA (reference sequence). Trimming took 5 bases from V and 3 from J, leaving 11 bases between them. This CDR3 has 13 residues. CDR3 region: CSAPTGFGNTIYF. The CDR3 DNA reads TGCAGTGCTCCCACAGGGTTTGGAAACACCATATATTTT.

V and J are TRBV20-1 and TRBJ1-5; D unclear. V lost 5 bases to trimming and J lost 0 bases, with 11 bases between them. This CDR3 has 14 amino acids. From germline, CDR1 is DFQATT and CDR2 SNEGSKA (reference sequence). The chain's CDR3 is CSARTGNSNQPQHF. CDR3 bases: TGCAGTGCTCGGACGGGGAATAGCAATCAGCCCCAGCATTTT.

The CDR3 reads CASSQDLTVRGNEQFF. The CDR3 DNA follows: TGTGCCAGCAGCCAAGATCTGACCGTCAGGGGCAATGAGCAGTTCTTC. The rearrangement joins TRBV14 to TRBJ2-1; weak D call: TRBD1 (6 bases). The V gene lost 0 bases and the J gene lost 6 bases, with 15 bases spanning the gap. Germline CDR1 SGHDN, CDR2 FVKESK. The CDR3 is made up of 16 amino acids.

The CDR3 reads CASSGPSGYTDTQYF. The CDR3 coding sequence is TGTGCCAGCAGTGGCCCTAGCGGTTACACAGATACGCAGTATTTT. The chain combines TRBV2 with TRBJ2-3; 7 bases match TRBD2. The CDR3 runs to 15 residues. With V trimmed by 4 bases and J by 2 bases, 6 bases remained unmatched. Germline V CDR1 and CDR2: SNHLY, FYNNEI.

The chain carries TRBV6-2 or TRBV6-3 and TRBJ2-7; TRBD1 or TRBD2 may be the D gene (5 bases each). There are 13 residues in the CDR3. V lost 8 bases and J lost 3, with 14 bases in between. Germline CDR1 is MNHEY and CDR2 is SVGEGT. CDR3 region: CASGGSRDYEQYF. DNA for the CDR3: TGTGCCAGCGGGGGTAGTAGGGACTACGAGCAGTACTTC.

The chain combines TRBV20-1 with TRBJ1-1, with D maybe TRBD1 (5 bases). With 0 bases removed from V and 1 base from J, the gap between germline ends came to 15 bases. CDR1 and CDR2 from the germline V gene are DFQATT and SNEGSKA (reference sequence). This CDR3 has 16 amino acids. The CDR3 DNA reads as TGCAGTGCTAGAGATCGCAGTAGGGGTTCGAACACTGAAGCTTTCTTT. This translates into CSARDRSRGSNTEAFF.

The genes are TRBV10-2 and TRBJ2-5; D is uncertain. CDR1 is WSHSY, CDR2 SAAADI, per germline. This CDR3 spans 15 amino acids. The ends were cut back, 1 base at V and 5 bases at J, with 14 bases in the middle. CDR3 coding DNA: TGCGCCAGCAGTGAGTTCTTAGTTCTCACCGAGACCCAGTACTTC. This encodes CASSEFLVLTETQYF.

The rearrangement joins TRBV3-1 to TRBJ1-2, with D hard to call. Looked up from germline, CDR1 is LGHDT and CDR2 is YNNKEL (reference sequence). V lost 1 base and J lost 0, with 9 bases in between. The length of the CDR3 is 15 residues. The CDR3 sequence: CASSQVGRANYGYTF. CDR3 DNA sequence: TGTGCCAGCAGCCAAGTAGGCAGAGCTAACTATGGCTACACCTTC. Variable domain in full (rest from reference TRBV3-1 and TRBJ1-2): DTAVSQTPKYLVTQMGNDKSIKCEQNLGHDTMYWYKQDSKKFLKIMFSYNNKELIINETVPNRFSPKSPDKAHLNLHINSLELGDSAVYFCASSQVGRANYGYTFGSGTRLTVV.

The CDR3 coding sequence is TGCAGCGTTGGGGATCCTGGCTATGGCTACACCTTC. Translation: CSVGDPGYGYTF. The chain has TRBV29-1 and TRBJ1-2; D is ambiguous. This CDR3 spans 12 amino acids. CDR1 is SQVTM and CDR2 is ANQGSEA in the germline V gene. V was shortened by 4 bases and J by 4 bases, with 10 bases between the two germline ends.

The chain carries TRBV30 and TRBJ1-1; D is unresolved. The CDR3 consists of 13 residues. Per germline, CDR1 GTSNPN and CDR2 SVGIG (reference sequence). V was clipped by 2 bases and J by 2 bases, with 9 bases between them. The CDR3 DNA is TGTGCCTGGAGTTTACACGCTAACACTGAAGCTTTCTTT. The encoded protein is CAWSLHANTEAFF.

V is TRBV29-1 and J is TRBJ2-7; possible D gene TRBD2, 6 bases. The CDR3 covers 12 residues. Trimming removed 3 bases at V and 5 bases at J, with 11 bases between. The germline gives CDR1 SQVTM, CDR2 ANQGSEA. The CDR3 sequence is CSVDSAGNEQYF. CDR3 bases: TGCAGCGTTGACAGCGCGGGAAACGAGCAGTACTTC.

This sequence joins TRBV20-1 and TRBJ2-3; a weak D match, TRBD2 (5 bases). The CDR3 spans 14 residues. Germline assignment: CDR1 DFQATT and CDR2 SNEGSKA (reference sequence). Trimming removed 6 bases at V and 6 bases at J, with 19 bases between. The CDR3 DNA follows: TGCAGTGCGCTAGAGGGCCGCTTCGAGGATACGCAGTATTTT. Encoded protein: CSALEGRFEDTQYF.

The CDR3 coding sequence is TGTGCCAGCAGCTTGGGACGGATCCAAGAGACCCAGTACTTC. This codes for CASSLGRIQETQYF. The genes are TRBV11-2 and TRBJ2-5, with D perhaps matching TRBD1 or TRBD2 (5 bases each). The germline V gene has CDR1 SGHAT and CDR2 FQNNGV. V was shortened by 3 bases and J by 1 base, with 9 bases between the two germline ends. This CDR3 contains 14 residues.

This chain links TRBV3-1 with TRBJ2-7; 9 nucleotides line up with TRBD1. The CDR3 is 14 amino acids. CDR1 is LGHDT and CDR2 is YNNKEL in the germline V gene (reference sequence). V trimming: 6 bases; J trimming: 6 bases; junction bases outside the gene matches: 9. The CDR3 DNA follows: TGTGCCAGCAGGGGCCGGGACAGGGAGAGCGAGCAGTACTTC. Translation gives CASRGRDRESEQYF.

This sequence joins TRBV2 and TRBJ1-5; 8 bases are a match to TRBD1. The CDR3 is 14 residues long. CDR1 and CDR2 from the germline V gene are SNHLY and FYNNEI. Unmatched junction bases numbered 3, after V lost 3 bases and J lost 5 bases. In nucleotides, the CDR3 is TGTGCCAGCAGTGACAGGGGGCGCTATCAGCCCCAGCATTTT. Translated, it gives CASSDRGRYQPQHF. The full variable domain, rest sourced from reference TRBV2 and TRBJ1-5, is EPEVTQTPSHQVTQMGQEVILRCVPISNHLYFYWYRQILGQKVEFLVSFYNNEISEKSEIFDDQFSVERPDGSNFTLKIRSTKLEDSAMYFCASSDRGRYQPQHFGDGTRLSIL.